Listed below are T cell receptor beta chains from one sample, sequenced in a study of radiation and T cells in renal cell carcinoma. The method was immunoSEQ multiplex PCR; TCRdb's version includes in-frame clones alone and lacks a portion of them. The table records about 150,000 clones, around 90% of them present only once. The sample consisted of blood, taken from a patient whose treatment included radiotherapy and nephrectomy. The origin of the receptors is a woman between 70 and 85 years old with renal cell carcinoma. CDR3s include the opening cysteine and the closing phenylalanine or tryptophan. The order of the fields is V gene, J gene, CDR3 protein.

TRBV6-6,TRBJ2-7,CASRPSGTGYEQYF
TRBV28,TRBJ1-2,CASIMDRGNYGYTF
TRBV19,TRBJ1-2,CASRRGVNYGYTF
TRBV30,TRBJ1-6,CAWKKGPQAFNSPLHF
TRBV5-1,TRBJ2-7,CASSLTGVYEQYF
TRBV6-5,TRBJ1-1,CASSYSTGVAEAFF
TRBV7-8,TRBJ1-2,CASSSTYTGQGANYGYTF
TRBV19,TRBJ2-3,CASSILGTGATDTQYF
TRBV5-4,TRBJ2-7,CASSLEPSGISYEQYF
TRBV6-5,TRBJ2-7,CASSLGLFSYEQYF
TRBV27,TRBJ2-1,CASPQGPSYNEQFF
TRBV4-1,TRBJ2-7,CASSQGTEATSYEQYF
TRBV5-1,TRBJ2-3,CASSLEASGRPDTQYF
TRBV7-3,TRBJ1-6,CASSLRGVDSPLHF
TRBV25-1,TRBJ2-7,CASSGYYEQYF
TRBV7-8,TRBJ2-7,CASWLLAGAGEQYF
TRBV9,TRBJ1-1,CASSFGGVRRDTEAFF
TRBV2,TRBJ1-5,CASTLRTVSNQPQHF
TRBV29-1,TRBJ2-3,CSVEGQGVTDTQYF
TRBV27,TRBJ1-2,CASSLTGDGYTF
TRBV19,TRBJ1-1,CASSIPGRQNTEAFF
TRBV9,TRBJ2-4,CASSVAAMGAKNIQYF
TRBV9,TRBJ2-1,CASSPWDSYNEQFF
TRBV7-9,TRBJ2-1,CASSLDFSGDLRGNEQFF
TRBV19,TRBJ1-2,CASSTQPTGGIKGYTF
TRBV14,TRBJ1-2,CASSQDERREGYTF
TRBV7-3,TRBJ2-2,CASSGGGATGELFF
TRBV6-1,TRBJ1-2,CASSANRGGYGYTF
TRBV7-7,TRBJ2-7,CASSLALGPSEVYEQYF
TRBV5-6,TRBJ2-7,CASSPNRFSEQYF
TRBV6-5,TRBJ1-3,CASSYGGSGNTIYF
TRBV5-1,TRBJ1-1,CASSPEPNTEAFF
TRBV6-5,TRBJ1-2,CASRRVGFGYTF
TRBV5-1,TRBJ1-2,CASSLEPGNGYTF
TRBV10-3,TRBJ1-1,CAIGQGLAEAFF
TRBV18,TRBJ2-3,CASSPSGDTQYF
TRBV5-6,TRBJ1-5,CASSLVADNQPQHF
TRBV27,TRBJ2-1,CASSPSKGGYNEQFF
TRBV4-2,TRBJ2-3,CASSQEAAGRTDTQYF
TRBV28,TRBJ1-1,CASSFQRAMNTEAFF
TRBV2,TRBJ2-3,CASSAPGTGRTDTQYF
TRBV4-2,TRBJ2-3,CASSQVGRGGSDTQYF
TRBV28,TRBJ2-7,CASSAREQYF
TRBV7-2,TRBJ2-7,CASSLKGTGSYEQYF
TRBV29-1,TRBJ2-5,CSVSGEPQETQYF
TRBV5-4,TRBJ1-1,CASSLAQGGNTEAFF
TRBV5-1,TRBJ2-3,CASSLVTGVTDTQYF
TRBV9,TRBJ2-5,CASSLGLEETQYF
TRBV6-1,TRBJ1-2,CASRLETGGAAGYTF
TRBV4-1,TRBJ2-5,CASSLTGTSQETQYF
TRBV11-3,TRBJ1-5,CASSVTGQGQPQHF
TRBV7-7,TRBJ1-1,CASSLRLNTEAFF
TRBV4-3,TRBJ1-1,CASSQDAGAGNTEAFF
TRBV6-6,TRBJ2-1,CASSRGHSYNEQFF
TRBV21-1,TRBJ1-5,CASSNPTQIGEPQHF